The clone carrying this TCR beta chain was counted a few times. This specimen belongs to a study of blood T cells in healthy people across ages. The CDR3 covers 14 residues. Germline CDR1 reads MNHNS; CDR2 reads SASEGT. The ends were cut back, 0 bases at V and 9 bases at J, with 12 bases in the middle. Each donor was a healthy Caucasian individual from Russia, aged about 6 to 95. For the second PCR, which ran for about 6 to 11 cycles, a sample-barcoded 5' primer and a J-beta primer mix were used. A 12-random-nucleotide template-switch adaptor tagged each cDNA molecule. Each CDR3 protein is one row after TCRdb ran MiXCR on the 5' RACE reads. The data show 600,000 or so distinct CDR3 sequences, around a fifth seen once.

The receptor's source is a man aged 70-80 years in good health. The rearrangement links TRBV6-1 to TRBJ2-1; D unclear. What was sequenced was blood. The CDR3 bases are TGTGCCAGCAGTGAAGCCCTCTTAAATATTGAGCAGTTCTTC. Its protein product is CASSEALLNIEQFF.